These T cell receptor beta chains were read from a single sample in a study of graft-versus-host responses after intestinal transplantation. Clones were sequenced by immunoSEQ multiplex PCR, and TCRdb holds only the in-frame ones, with some missing. The sample shows 84,000 or so clones, just under 95% of them seen only once. These TCRs are of unknown antigen specificity. The material was unstimulated CD8+ T cells sorted from spleen or lymph node cells, obtained before transplant. These receptors were collected from a human donor who was the organ donor for an intestinal transplant. The CDR3 runs from the conserved cysteine through the conserved F or W. D genes are given only for firm matches. Rows give clone size only sometimes, using once, few, many, or a class for an expanded clone.

>.|TRBD2|TRBV7-2|TRBJ2-1
CASSLLAGGPSYNEQFF
TGTGCCAGCAGCTTATTAGCGGGGGGGCCCTCCTACAATGAGCAGTTCTTC
>once|TRBD1|TRBV13|TRBJ2-2
CASSWTGAGELFF
TGTGCCAGCAGCTGGACAGGGGCCGGGGAGCTGTTTTTT
>.|.|TRBV13|TRBJ1-2
CASSFLFGGAYGYGYTF
TGTGCCAGCAGCTTTTTATTTGGGGGGGCCTATGGCTATGGCTACACCTTC
>.|.|TRBV6-1|TRBJ1-5
CASSRVQSGPQHF
TGTGCCAGCAGTCGGGTCCAGTCCGGGCCCCAGCATTTT
>.|.|TRBV27|TRBJ2-1
CASSPITGTGTYNEQFF
TGTGCCAGCAGTCCAATTACCGGGACTGGAACGTACAATGAGCAGTTCTTC
>.|.|TRBV11-2|TRBJ1-1
CASSLVGGSTEAFF
TGTGCCAGCAGCTTAGTTGGTGGGAGCACTGAAGCTTTCTTT
>.|.|TRBV10-3|TRBJ2-7
CAIRGDLGEQYF
TGTGCCATCAGGGGCGATTTAGGAGAGCAGTACTTC
>.|TRBD1|TRBV2|TRBJ1-4
CASSDPAGTGSEKLFF
TGTGCCAGCAGTGACCCTGCGGGGACAGGGAGTGAAAAACTGTTTTTT
>.|.|TRBV29-1|TRBJ2-1
CSVESGYEFF
TGCAGCGTTGAGTCAGGGTATGAGTTCTTC
>.|TRBD2|TRBV13|TRBJ2-5
CASSAGTSFGGEIGETQYF
TGTGCCAGCAGCGCCGGGACTAGCTTTGGGGGGGAGATCGGTGAGACCCAGTACTTC
>once|.|TRBV7-9|TRBJ2-7
CASSLAGGLEEYF
TGTGCCAGCAGCTTAGCGGGAGGCCTTGAGGAGTACTTC
>.|.|TRBV6-5|TRBJ1-1
CASSYSRDRNTEAFF
TGTGCCAGCAGTTACTCGCGGGATCGGAACACTGAAGCTTTCTTT
>.|TRBD1|TRBV23-1|TRBJ1-2
CASGSRDSHPRSYGYTF
TGCGCCAGCGGCTCCCGGGACAGCCACCCCCGGAGCTATGGCTACACCTTC
>.|.|TRBV21-1|TRBJ2-5
CASSKEPRDF
TGTGCCAGCAGCAAGGAACCCCGGGACTTC
>.|TRBD2|TRBV7-7|TRBJ2-1
CASSSVAGGLNEQFF
TGTGCTAGCAGCTCTGTAGCGGGAGGACTCAATGAGCAGTTCTTC
>.|TRBD2|TRBV7-9|TRBJ2-1
CASSLETSGIYNEQFF
TGTGCCAGCAGCTTAGAGACTAGCGGAATCTACAATGAGCAGTTCTTC
>.|.|TRBV19|TRBJ1-1
CASSTGNMNTEAFF
TGTGCCAGTAGTACAGGGAATATGAACACTGAAGCTTTCTTT
>.|TRBD1|TRBV19|TRBJ2-7
CASSLTGMSSYEQYF
TGTGCCAGTAGCCTGACAGGGATGAGCTCCTACGAGCAGTACTTC
>.|TRBD2|TRBV5-6|TRBJ2-1
CASSRGRVLGNYNEQFF
TGTGCCAGCTCCCGGGGGAGGGTCTTAGGGAACTACAATGAGCAGTTCTTC
>.|.|TRBV7-7|TRBJ2-7
CASSLGPSDSYEQYF
TGTGCTAGCAGCTTAGGTCCTAGCGACTCCTACGAGCAGTACTTC
>.|.|TRBV27|TRBJ2-5
CASSSLGIGETQYF
TGTGCCAGCAGTTCCCTCGGGATTGGCGAGACCCAGTACTTC
>.|.|TRBV21-1|TRBJ2-5
CASSSPGTGQETQYF
TGTGCCAGCAGCTCCCCCGGGACAGGGCAAGAGACCCAGTACTTC
>.|.|TRBV4-1|TRBJ2-3
CASSQRRGTDTQYF
TGCGCCAGCAGCCAGCGACGGGGAACAGATACGCAGTATTTT
>.|TRBD2|TRBV29-1|TRBJ2-1
CSVAYPLAGSSYNEQFF
TGCAGCGTTGCCTACCCGTTAGCGGGGAGCTCCTACAATGAGCAGTTCTTC
>.|.|TRBV18|TRBJ2-3
CASSPFGGTASTDTQYF
TGTGCCAGCTCACCGTTTGGCGGGACGGCGAGCACAGATACGCAGTATTTT
>.|.|TRBV6-5|TRBJ2-7
CASSTKSKGSYEQYF
TGTGCCAGCAGTACCAAGTCTAAGGGGTCCTACGAGCAGTACTTC
>.|TRBD1|TRBV7-8|TRBJ2-1
CASSLIQGAPNEQFF
TGTGCCAGCAGCTTAATCCAGGGGGCCCCAAATGAGCAGTTCTTC
>.|TRBD1|TRBV19|TRBJ1-6
CASSVQGLSPLHF
TGTGCCAGTAGTGTACAGGGGCTTTCACCCCTCCACTTT
>.|.|TRBV10-3|TRBJ2-2
CAITAGLWNTGELFF
TGTGCCATCACGGCGGGATTATGGAACACCGGGGAGCTGTTTTTT
>.|TRBD2|TRBV5-1|TRBJ2-1
CASSSRELIAGGPHNEQFF
TGCGCCAGCAGCTCCCGAGAACTCATAGCGGGAGGGCCCCACAATGAGCAGTTCTTC
>.|TRBD2|TRBV28|TRBJ2-5
CASSFWSWEGIMQETQYF
TGTGCCAGCAGTTTCTGGAGTTGGGAGGGAATTATGCAAGAGACCCAGTACTTC
>.|TRBD2|TRBV11-2|TRBJ2-3
CASSVLLAGGPRWWTQYF
TGTGCCAGCAGCGTCCTCCTAGCGGGAGGGCCTCGCTGGTGGACGCAGTATTTT
>once|TRBD2|TRBV5-6|TRBJ2-1
CASTGTSVYNEQFF
TGTGCCAGCACCGGGACTAGCGTCTACAATGAGCAGTTCTTC
>few|.|TRBV6-5|TRBJ1-3
CASSYSLSRAGNTIYF
TGTGCCAGCAGTTACTCTCTGTCCAGGGCTGGAAACACCATATATTTT
>.|TRBD1|TRBV7-9|TRBJ1-5
CASTQGDQPQHF
TGTGCCAGCACCCAGGGGGATCAGCCCCAGCATTTT
>.|.|TRBV7-2|TRBJ2-7
CASSVWTGAYEQYF
TGTGCCAGCAGCGTTTGGACCGGGGCCTACGAGCAGTACTTC
>.|.|TRBV28|TRBJ2-3
CASSFISGTDTQYF
TGTGCCAGCAGTTTTATTAGCGGCACAGATACGCAGTATTTT
>.|.|TRBV5-6|TRBJ1-5
CASSLGAAGNQPQHF
TGTGCCAGCAGCTTGGGGGCAGCGGGCAATCAGCCCCAGCATTTT
>.|TRBD2|TRBV27|TRBJ2-7
CASSASWREFDEQYF
TGTGCCAGCAGTGCCTCTTGGCGGGAGTTTGACGAGCAGTACTTC
>.|.|TRBV28|TRBJ2-7
CASKPHVGYEQYF
TGTGCCAGCAAGCCCCACGTCGGGTACGAGCAGTACTTC
>.|TRBD2|TRBV29-1|TRBJ2-7
CSVVGEGGQYF
TGCAGCGTTGTCGGGGAGGGTGGGCAGTACTTC
>.|.|TRBV19|TRBJ2-2
CASSFPPGELFF
TGTGCCAGTAGTTTCCCTCCCGGGGAGCTGTTTTTT
>.|.|TRBV27|TRBJ2-1
CASSPGLLTEQFF
TGTGCCAGCAGTCCCGGACTACTGACTGAGCAGTTCTTC
>.|TRBD2|TRBV7-6|TRBJ2-3
CASSLTSGHERSSTDTQYF
TGTGCCAGCAGCCTGACTAGCGGACATGAAAGATCTTCCACAGATACGCAGTATTTT
>.|.|TRBV30|TRBJ1-1
CAWSVSRNTEAFF
TGTGCCTGGAGTGTAAGTAGGAACACTGAAGCTTTCTTT
>once|TRBD2|TRBV27|TRBJ2-1
CASSPAGANEQFF
TGTGCCAGCAGTCCCGCGGGAGCCAATGAGCAGTTCTTC
>.|TRBD2|TRBV27|TRBJ2-3
CASNSGLAGDSSTDTQYF
TGTGCCAGCAATTCGGGACTAGCGGGAGATTCTAGCACAGATACGCAGTATTTT
>.|.|TRBV19|TRBJ1-5
CASSIRGRVGQPQHF
TGTGCCAGTAGTATCAGGGGCCGCGTGGGGCAGCCCCAGCATTTT
>.|TRBD2|TRBV5-1|TRBJ2-7
CASSLAPGTSGYEQYF
TGCGCCAGCAGCTTGGCTCCTGGGACTAGCGGCTACGAGCAGTACTTC
>.|TRBD2|TRBV13|TRBJ2-7
CASGQRELGWEQYF
TGTGCCAGCGGTCAGCGGGAGTTGGGTTGGGAGCAGTACTTC
>.|.|TRBV28|TRBJ1-4
CASSPGFLNEKLFF
TGTGCCAGCAGCCCGGGGTTCCTTAATGAAAAACTGTTTTTT
>once|.|TRBV19|TRBJ2-1
CASSTPQGLGYNEQFF
TGTGCCAGTAGTACTCCCCAGGGTTTGGGGTACAATGAGCAGTTCTTC
>.|TRBD2|TRBV28|TRBJ2-3
CASSVGGTTDTQYF
TGTGCCAGTAGCGTGGGGGGGACCACAGATACGCAGTATTTT
>.|.|TRBV7-9|TRBJ1-2
CASSKDNLNYGYTF
TGTGCCAGCAGCAAGGACAATTTGAACTATGGCTACACCTTC
>once|.|TRBV27|TRBJ1-1
CASSSTGLTEAFF
TGTGCCAGCAGCTCAACAGGGTTGACTGAAGCTTTCTTT
>.|.|TRBV21-1|TRBJ1-5
CASTPDRAVEQPQHF
TGTGCCAGCACCCCAGACAGGGCCGTTGAGCAGCCCCAGCATTTT